The text below deals with one T cell receptor (beta chain). Which antigen it targets is not known. The sample holds no much larger clone one base away, and base qualities are not on file. The cohort was made up of around 720 healthy bone marrow donors. Cohort members were all nominally healthy when sampled, although unrecorded immune exposures were likely present. The donor tested CMV seropositive and was one of the 289 seropositive cohort members. Every donor gave a peripheral blood sample, and the peripheral blood mononuclear cells from that sample were used for TCR beta sequencing. The Qiagen DNeasy Blood Extraction Kit was used to extract genomic DNA from the blood cell samples. This entry belongs to a study of cytomegalovirus exposure and HLA in healthy donors (dated 2017 in TCRdb). A note on the overall study: In an earlier analysis of about 560 of the donors, about 260 Gb of sequence data and 100 million or so unique TCR beta sequences from about 179 million T cells were reported. In a later genetic analysis, genome-wide SNP genotypes for about three fifths of the roughly 670 donors were used, and that subset was treated as a discovery cohort. In addition to the first cohort of roughly 700 subjects, a separate validation cohort of 130 or so different subjects was used. Of the 300 to 400 genotyped donors, 65% to 90% fell in the genetic ancestry cluster associated with self-reported Caucasian donors. On average, roughly 250,000 unique TCR beta nucleotide sequences were sequenced per donor among 398 genotyped donors of the cohort, with approximately 18% of those sequences being non-productive. An early release that covered 500 to 800 HLA-typed donors contained approximately 300 gigabases of sequencing data and roughly 84 million unique TCR sequences. Rather than using new phenotypic data, the later analysis identified candidate immune exposures from TCR beta sequences and from how often those sequences occurred across donors. All discovery cohort repertoires had been generated on a single sequencing platform. High-throughput TCR immunosequencing, statistical association of individual TCRs with disease status, and machine learning were combined to predict cytomegalovirus infection status. Donor age, sex, ethnicity and CMV serostatus were compiled together with the repertoire data. The study was designed to test whether signatures of past pathogen exposure could be identified by cataloging public T cell receptors. Because of strong linkage in the cohort, roughly five DR-DQ haplotypes were treated as single units for association and clustering. Using immunosequencing, the study profiled T cell repertoires from fewer than 700 subjects and related those repertoires to cytomegalovirus serostatus. In an earlier analysis of roughly 540 of the donors, high-throughput TCR beta sequencing was used to judge whether each TCR beta V gene segment behaved as functional or pseudogenic. Both class I and class II loci were covered by HLA typing, at four-digit resolution. Typing coverage varied by locus: 629-630 donors for A, B, C, DRB1 and DQB1; more than 500 for DQA1; more than 600 for DPA1; about 450 for DPB1. To study patterns of TCR occurrence, a later analysis re-analyzed previously published TCR beta repertoires from hundreds of donors and added high-resolution HLA genotyping. Broader findings and caveats from the paper: Correlated functional status among segregating V segments might be attributable to linkage disequilibrium, but an unknown experimental factor could not be ruled out. In vitro tests confirmed that a few of the cytomegalovirus-associated TCR beta chains recognize cytomegalovirus antigens. Because HLA typing was missing for some donors at each locus, association tests included only the typed subset. Some IMGT-functional V segments, including TRBV6-2 and TRBV6-3, could not be distinguished by the 87-base-pair reads and were therefore excluded. In a later analysis, several top co-occurrence clusters were reported to appear linked to parvovirus B19, influenza, CMV and Epstein-Barr virus. A further reported finding was that TCR beta sequences accurately predicted the HLA-A and HLA-B alleles for most subjects in the first cohort. In this cohort, only TCR beta chains were sequenced, and detectable features were limited by the absence of alpha or paired-chain data. A group of highly shared sequence variants was considered likely to be a technical artifact of the sequencing pipeline. In a later genetic analysis, fewer N-insertions in productive TCRs were reported among donors in an Asian-associated ancestry cluster than the roughly 640-donor mean. Because counts were too low, about 18 rarely observed V segments, including chromosome 9 orphons, were excluded from the earlier analysis of 587 of the donors. A total of roughly 160 TCR beta chains were listed by the study as associated with cytomegalovirus. V-gene and J-gene trimming of TCR beta chains was associated with a missense DCLRE1C variant in a later genetic analysis, and the association was replicated in an independent cohort. The presence/absence analyses assumed that sequencing depth was roughly uniform across donors, and that assumption may not be true. At a false discovery rate of 0.05, a later analysis linked around 17,000 TCR beta sequences to specific HLA alleles. In a later analysis, HLA-associated TCR beta chains were found to be more clonally expanded and to have lower generation probabilities than equally common non-associated chains. In a later analysis, the rate of TCR association differed among HLA loci, with DRB1 alleles having the most associated TCRs and HLA-C alleles having the fewest. While some public TCRs were present in many individuals, most TCR sequences turned up only very rarely across donors. According to the authors, the approach could potentially be generalized to other disease states and immunological phenotypes. Broadly in line with IMGT annotations, most TCR beta V segments showed up in productive rearrangements about 90% or about 30% of the time in an earlier analysis of 587 of the donors. Strong co-occurrence of HLA alleles, especially DR and DQ, made assigning TCR associations to individual alleles difficult. Most CMV-associated TCR beta chains appeared to be HLA-restricted in a later analysis, and the HLA associations seemed to be driven largely by CMV exposure. The classifier was reported to diagnose cytomegalovirus status with high specificity and sensitivity in both the original cohort and the validation cohort. For the cohort, immune exposure information was limited to CMV serostatus.

There are 12 amino acids in the CDR3, from cysteine to phenylalanine inclusive. This entry keeps only the CDR3 DNA: 36 bases, framed from base 1. Based on the germline V gene, the CDR1 and CDR2 sequences are KGHSH and LQKENI. V loses 6 bases, J loses 0 bases, and the germline ends lie 5 bases apart. The library relied on the immunoSEQ multiplex PCR assay. For the multiplex PCR, a mixture combining 60 forward primers for TCR Vbeta segments and 13 reverse primers for TCR Jbeta segments was used. A multiplex PCR assay on genomic DNA amplified the CDR3 region of rearranged TCR beta genes. On the Illumina HiSeq System, the amplified TCR beta libraries were sequenced as 87-base-pair reads. Processing in the source paper ran as follows. Across the 640 or so repertoires, a later analysis counted 78 million or so unique TCR beta chains, 9.5 million to 13 million of which were shared by at least two donors. Raw reads were error-corrected and collapsed into unique sequences by a nearest-neighbor algorithm in which closely related sequences were merged to remove PCR and sequencing errors. V, D and J gene segments were assigned by aligning CDR3 sequences to IMGT reference sequences. For a sequence to be retained, a match of at least six nucleotides was required to both a V gene segment and a J gene segment. Rearrangements were classified as productive when the CDR3 lacked stop codons and remained in frame with V and J, and all other rearrangements were classified as non-productive. Following IMGT convention, CDR3 was defined as the stretch from the second conserved V-encoded cysteine to the conserved J-encoded phenylalanine. The earlier analysis of roughly 590 of the donors excluded sequences that lacked an unambiguous match to a single V gene segment. An earlier analysis of 587 of the donors called V segments functional above 56.7% productive rearrangements and segregating when the between-donor standard deviation exceeded 5%. A statistical classification framework was built to diagnose cytomegalovirus status from the catalog of TCR beta chain sequences. A later analysis assigned V and J genes by comparing TCR nucleotide sequences with IMGT/GENE-DB human TR gene sequences. The TCRdist pipeline was used in a later analysis to assign CDR3 sequences and most-parsimonious VDJ recombination scenarios. In a later analysis, each TCR beta chain was defined by its CDR3 amino acid sequence together with its V-gene family, and reads lacking a unique V-gene family were excluded. A later analysis removed several hundred highly shared, low-generation-probability nucleotide sequences to deal with suspected cross-contamination and a sequencing artifact. In a later analysis, a clonal expansion index for each public chain was calculated from normalized within-repertoire ranks of inferred template counts. In a later analysis, generation probabilities were computed with a VDJ recombination model fitted to out-of-frame rearrangements, and the resulting probabilities were checked against IGoR. Hypergeometric tests were used in a later analysis to score TCR-TCR, TCR-HLA and TCR-CMV co-occurrence, with a repertoire-size bias correction applied to the TCR pairs. False discovery rates were estimated in a later analysis by permuting HLA or CMV assignments 20 times. In a later analysis, co-occurring TCRs were grouped using DBSCAN, with TCRdist sequence similarity added in when clustering inside HLA-allele-positive subsets. For co-occurrence clustering, repertoires with fewer than 30,000 or more than 120,000 public chains were excluded, along with roughly five repertoires with anomalous nucleotide sharing. The table was pulled from immuneACCESS by TCRdb, which kept in-frame rearrangements only. Such tables lose some clones; where checked, under half of the loss comes from unresolved V genes, and the rest has no known cause. The DNA was the basis for D and trimming; V, J and clone size are from that table. This sample holds some 28,000 clones; approximately 62% were observed only once. Roughly two fifths of the sample is taken by the ten largest.

The sample was PBMCs. The source is a male donor in good health and CMV-seropositive. The sequence is built from TRBV18 and TRBJ2-5, with an unclear D gene assignment. The DNA is as follows: TGTGCCAGCTCCAATTACCAAGAGACCCAGTACTTC. Protein translation: CASSNYQETQYF. With the rest looked up from the reference TRBV18 and TRBJ2-5 genes rather than sequenced, the full variable domain is NAGVMQNPRHLVRRRGQEARLRCSPMKGHSHVYWYRQLPEEGLKFMVYLQKENIIDESGMPKERFSAEFPKEGPSILRIQQVVRGDSAAYFCASSNYQETQYFGPGTRLLVL.